Detailed here is one T cell receptor beta chain. With V trimmed by 0 bases and J by 3 bases, 10 bases remained unmatched. Germline CDR1 MNHEY, CDR2 SVGEGT. This CDR3 has 17 residues. The sample comes from a study of blood T cell repertoires in COVID-19. Study as a whole: Spain, Italy and the United States supplied samples that represented acute and convalescent COVID-19.

Per the authors' pipeline: Quantification of nucleated cells was approximated via reference gene primer amplification. Data came from immunoSEQ multiplex PCR; TCRdb stores just in-frame clones and leaves some out. Clone size and the V and J calls come from that table; the DNA yielded D and trimming. This table has under 300,000 clones, roughly four fifths appearing once. This receptor was taken from a woman under 30 with acute or convalescent COVID-19. Sequencing was carried out using peripheral blood. This sequence joins TRBV6-2 or TRBV6-3 and TRBJ2-7, with 8 bases identical to TRBD2. The CDR3 protein is CASSYSLSGSILYEQYF. Here the CDR3 DNA reads TGTGCCAGCAGTTACTCCTTAAGCGGGAGCATCCTCTACGAGCAGTACTTC.